This T cell receptor (beta chain) came from a study of a mutant IDH1 vaccine in newly diagnosed glioma. Study-level background: Commencement of vaccination occurred 4-6 weeks following radiotherapy alone, or concurrently with temozolomide cycles. Those enrolled had earlier been treated with radiotherapy, temozolomide, or both, mostly both.

CDR3 length: 14 residues. V was clipped by 4 bases and J by 7 bases; unmatched bases: 1. Germline V CDR1 and CDR2: MNHEY, SVGAGI. The table came from immunoSEQ multiplex PCR; TCRdb's copy has only in-frame clones and leaves some out. The sample carries approximately 41,000 clones, approximately 90% recorded once. Time point defined: week 23, last vaccination. Every vaccine dose comprised 300 ug of mutant IDH1 20-mer peptide plus topical imiquimod. A remark on this clone: What it recognizes is unknown.

V is TRBV6-5 and J is TRBJ2-1; 13 positions agree with TRBD2. The clonotype originates from a man in his fifties with glioma. The input for sequencing was PBMCs, taken from a glioma patient whose treatment included an IDH1 peptide vaccine. The CDR3 nucleotides read TGTGCCAGCAGTTCACTAGCGGGGGGGAATGAGCAGTTCTTC. It specifies CASSSLAGGNEQFF.